The present entry profiles one TCR beta chain with its context. Trimming stripped 0 bases from V and 6 bases from J, with 16 bases between. Germline V lookup: CDR1 SGHRS, CDR2 YFSETQ. This CDR3 comprises 16 residues. Assay used: immunoSEQ multiplex PCR; TCRdb lists only in-frame clones, some missing. The repertoire holds 75,000 to 100,000 clones, with roughly 90% as singletons. This entry is derived from a study of preoperative IRX-2 immunotherapy in early breast cancer. Indicated treatment: preoperative locoregional IRX-2 cytokine immunotherapy. Samples came from a phase Ib trial of preoperative locoregional IRX-2 cytokine immunotherapy.

This material consisted of tumor tissue, taken after IRX-2 immunotherapy. V is TRBV5-1 and J is TRBJ2-1; the D gene is possibly TRBD2 (5 bases). The receptor was isolated from a human donor with breast cancer. CDR3 residues: CASSLADRGAVNEQFF. CDR3 nucleotide sequence: TGCGCCAGCAGCTTGGCGGACCGGGGAGCGGTCAATGAGCAGTTCTTC.